Presented here are 26 T cell receptor beta chains from one specimen sequenced in a study of T cell repertoires in cytomegalovirus infection. TCRdb used MiXCR to reprocess the reads, holding one entry per CDR3 protein. The sample holds under 600,000 distinct CDR3 sequences, approximately 16% seen once. The specimen was CD8+ T cells from PBMCs. All receptors come from a human donor in good health (CMV status not recorded). Some clones in this sample may be carry-over from other donors' samples.

In its sample, this clonotype was seen many times. The V gene is TRBV12-3 or TRBV12-4, the J gene TRBJ2-7; 7 bases fit TRBD2. Trimming took 1 base from V and 3 from J; bases not matched to a gene: 6. The CDR3 runs 15 residues. The CDR3 sequence: CASSLGGTTFYEQYF. CDR3 sequence (DNA): TGTGCCAGCAGTTTAGGAGGGACTACGTTCTACGAGCAGTACTTC.

This clonotype was detected many times. This chain uses TRBV7-6 with TRBJ2-1; no reliable D call. This CDR3 comprises 12 residues. Trimming left V 5 bases short and J 4 bases short, with 6 bases between. Per germline, CDR1 SGHVS and CDR2 FNYEAQ. The CDR3 sequence: CASSRQYNEQFF. The CDR3 nucleotides are TGTGCCAGCAGCCGACAATACAATGAGCAGTTCTTC.

This clonotype was counted only a few times. The rearrangement uses TRBV5-6 and TRBJ2-5; 8 bases fit TRBD2. The V and J ends lost 4 bases and 3 bases, in that order; junction bases with no gene match: 8. CDR1 and CDR2 from the germline V gene are SGHDT and YYEEEE. The CDR3 is 15 amino acids. The chain's CDR3 is CASSPGGGAEETQYF. The CDR3 nucleotides are TGTGCCAGCAGCCCCGGGGGGGGGGCAGAAGAGACCCAGTACTTC.

The chain recombines TRBV14 with TRBJ1-1, with D perhaps TRBD1 (6 bases). The germline V gene encodes CDR1 SGHDN and CDR2 FVKESK. V lost 3 bases, J lost 1 base, and 12 bases lay in between. The CDR3 sequence is 15 residues long. Here the CDR3 reads CASSHVGHSNTEAFF. CDR3 DNA sequence: TGTGCCAGCAGCCACGTGGGACACTCGAACACTGAAGCTTTCTTT.

The chain couples TRBV13 to TRBJ2-2; 7 bases fit TRBD1. The CDR3 has 16 residues. V trimming: 4 bases; J trimming: 0 bases; junction bases outside the gene matches: 5. Germline loops: CDR1 PRHDT, CDR2 FYEKMQ (reference sequence). The CDR3, as DNA: TGTGCCAGCAGCTCGGGACAGACCGCGAACACCGGGGAGCTGTTTTTT. Translated: CASSSGQTANTGELFF.

There are a few counts of this clonotype. The genes are TRBV7-9 and TRBJ1-1, with D uncertain. The CDR3 runs 14 residues. Germline lookup yields CDR1 SEHNR and CDR2 FQNEAQ (reference sequence). V gave up 3 bases and J gave up 6 bases, with 14 bases separating them. Written as DNA, the CDR3 is TGTGCCAGCAGCTTCGGAGGAGGAGGCGCTGAAGCTTTCTTT. This codes for CASSFGGGGAEAFF.

This clonotype has a handful of counts. This chain uses TRBV4-1 with TRBJ1-2; unclear D gene. Germline V gene data show CDR1 as MGHRA and CDR2 as YSYEKL. The CDR3 consists of 14 residues. Trimming stripped 4 bases from V and 3 bases from J, with 12 bases between. CDR3 bases: TGCGCCAGCAGCCCCGGACCCGGGGACTATGGCTACACCTTC. Residues: CASSPGPGDYGYTF.

The chain employs TRBV4-2 and TRBJ1-2; D unclear. V was clipped by 4 bases and J by 3 bases, with 12 bases between them. CDR3 length: 14 residues. Germline lookup yields CDR1 LGHNA and CDR2 YNFKEQ. The CDR3: CASSPERDHYGYTF. The CDR3 DNA reads as TGTGCCAGCAGCCCCGAAAGGGATCACTATGGCTACACCTTC.

This chain uses TRBV9 with TRBJ1-1; D unresolved. Germline CDR1 reads SGDLS; CDR2 reads YYNGEE. V was shortened by 6 bases and J by 3 bases, with 9 bases between the two germline ends. This CDR3 spans 12 amino acids. Here the CDR3 reads CASTGDDTEAFF. The CDR3 region has the DNA TGTGCCAGCACCGGGGATGACACTGAAGCTTTCTTT.

Many counts were recorded for this clonotype. The chain employs TRBV7-9 and TRBJ1-3; 7 nucleotides agree with TRBD1. The CDR3 covers 18 residues. With 4 bases clipped from V and 4 bases from J, the junction kept 16 bases outside the gene matches. Germline assignment: CDR1 SEHNR and CDR2 FQNEAQ (reference sequence). DNA of the CDR3: TGTGCCAGCAGCTCTTTAGTATCGAACAGGGGAGGAGGAAACACCATATATTTT. It encodes CASSSLVSNRGGGNTIYF.

This clonotype was seen ten or more times. This chain uses TRBV12-3 or TRBV12-4 with TRBJ1-1; D remains ambiguous. CDR3 length: 13 residues. V lost 5 bases, J lost 5 bases, and 12 bases lay in between. Written as DNA, the CDR3 is TGTGCCAGCAGTCGGATGATGGGGACTGAAGCTTTCTTT. Protein sequence: CASSRMMGTEAFF.

This clonotype was recorded many times. In DNA form, the CDR3 reads TGTGCCAGCAGCGCTAGTGGGGATGAGCAGTTCTTC. Protein: CASSASGDEQFF. The chain combines TRBV7-2 with TRBJ2-1, with D unclear. The CDR3 runs 12 residues. Trimming cost V 5 bases and J 8 bases, with 10 bases left between them. Germline V gene lookup returns CDR1 SGHTA and CDR2 FQGNSA.

This clonotype was counted many times. The CDR3 bases are TGTGCCAGCAACCCTCCCGGAGGGGAAGCTTTCTTT. Its protein is CASNPPGGEAFF. The rearrangement links TRBV28 to TRBJ1-1; the D is unclear. The V end was cut by 7 bases, the J end by 8 bases, with 14 bases between. There are 12 residues in the CDR3. CDR1 and CDR2 (germline): MDHEN, SYDVKM.

Concerning this clonotype: This may be a read error: a much more frequent sequence differs by one nucleotide. The V gene is TRBV6-1, the J gene TRBJ2-1; 8 nucleotides align to TRBD2. Germline V lookup: CDR1 MNHNS, CDR2 SASEGT. The CDR3 spans 17 residues. The CDR3 DNA reads TGTGCCAGCAGTGAATGGGCCCAGCGGGAGTCCTACAATAAGCAGTTCTTC. Translated, it gives CASSEWAQRESYNKQFF.

This clonotype was detected many times. The chain recombines TRBV28 with TRBJ2-5; the match to TRBD2 covers 10 bases. This CDR3 has 18 amino acids. The germline V gene encodes CDR1 MDHEN and CDR2 SYDVKM. V trimming: 6 bases; J trimming: 1 base; junction bases outside the gene matches: 14. CDR3 loop: CASSAPGLATPPQETQYF. CDR3 DNA sequence: TGTGCCAGCAGCGCCCCGGGACTAGCGACTCCTCCCCAAGAGACCCAGTACTTC.

This clonotype was detected ten times or more. The genes are TRBV7-3 and TRBJ2-1, with a weak D call TRBD2 (5 bases). The CDR3 sequence is 13 residues long. Trimming took 2 bases from V and 5 from J, leaving 7 bases between them. Per germline, CDR1 SGHTA and CDR2 FQGTGA. The CDR3 nucleotides read TGTGCCAGCAGCTTAGAGAGGGACAATGAGCAGTTCTTC. Translation gives CASSLERDNEQFF. The full variable domain, completed using reference TRBV7-3 and TRBJ2-1, is GAGVSQTPSNKVTEKGKYVELRCDPISGHTALYWYRQSLGQGPEFLIYFQGTGAADDSGLPNDRFFAVRPEGSVSTLKIQRTERGDSAVYLCASSLERDNEQFFGPGTRLTVL.

This clonotype occurred many times. V usage is TRBV6-1 and J usage is TRBJ2-7; D remains ambiguous. The CDR3 is made up of 15 amino acids. Looked up from germline, CDR1 is MNHNS and CDR2 is SASEGT. V dropped 2 bases and J dropped 0 bases, with 11 bases sitting between them. The CDR3 reads CASSEYSLHSYEQYF. The CDR3 DNA follows: TGTGCCAGCAGTGAATATTCGCTTCACTCCTACGAGCAGTACTTC.

This chain uses TRBV15 with TRBJ2-4, with D possibly TRBD1 on 5 matching bases. Germline values: CDR1 LNHNV, CDR2 YYDKDF (reference sequence). The CDR3 contains 18 residues. With 5 bases removed from V and 3 bases from J, the gap between germline ends came to 23 bases. CDR3 amino acids: CATSQRRAGINLKNIQYF. CDR3 DNA: TGTGCCACCAGCCAGAGAAGGGCAGGGATAAACCTCAAAAACATTCAGTACTTC.

This clonotype was observed many times. The CDR3 loop is CASIRPGPYNEQFF. The CDR3 DNA sequence: TGTGCCAGCATTAGGCCCGGCCCCTACAATGAGCAGTTCTTC. The V gene is TRBV27, the J gene TRBJ2-1; D unclear. Germline V lookup: CDR1 MNHEY, CDR2 SMNVEV (reference sequence). There are 14 residues in the CDR3. V was clipped by 7 bases and J by 2 bases, with 12 bases between them.

Ten or more counts support this clonotype. This rearrangement joins TRBV4-2 to TRBJ2-7, with a possible D match to TRBD1 (5 bases). Germline CDR1 reads LGHNA; CDR2 reads YNFKEQ. The CDR3 has 13 residues. V was trimmed by 1 base and J by 4 bases, leaving 8 bases between them. The CDR3 coding sequence is TGTGCCAGCAGCCAAGGACAGCTATACGAGCAGTACTTC. Translating gives CASSQGQLYEQYF.

The chain couples TRBV12-3 or TRBV12-4 to TRBJ2-3; the match to TRBD2 covers 11 bases. The CDR3 is made up of 14 amino acids. V lost 5 bases to trimming and J lost 6 bases; unmatched junction nucleotides: 4. The CDR3 is CASSVSGREDTQYF. CDR3 in DNA: TGTGCCAGCAGTGTTAGCGGGAGGGAGGATACGCAGTATTTT.

This clonotype showed up many times. V is TRBV11-2 and J is TRBJ1-1, with a weak D call TRBD1 (6 bases). CDR1 is SGHAT and CDR2 is FQNNGV in the germline V gene. This CDR3 is 15 amino acids long. V was clipped by 4 bases and J by 0 bases, with 12 bases between them. In DNA form, the CDR3 reads TGTGCCAGCAGCTCATGGGGGGGGCTGAACACTGAAGCTTTCTTT. It yields the protein CASSSWGGLNTEAFF.

This clonotype was counted ten times or more. The rearrangement joins TRBV27 to TRBJ1-4, with TRBD1 as a possible D gene (5 bases). Per germline, CDR1 MNHEY and CDR2 SMNVEV (reference sequence). Between the trimmed V and J ends, which lost 5 bases and 7 bases, there was a span of 23 bases. This CDR3 region has 17 residues. CDR3 sequence (DNA): TGTGCCAGCAGTCCTAATCCCTCACCAGGGTGGGGTGAAAAACTGTTTTTT. Translation gives CASSPNPSPGWGEKLFF.

CDR3 bases: TGCGCCAGCGGAGCGACAGGGTTTGCAGATACGCAGTATTTT. Protein: CASGATGFADTQYF. The chain couples TRBV4-1 to TRBJ2-3, with 7 bases aligning to TRBD1. The J segment lost 4 bases and the V segment lost 8 bases, leaving 9 bases of the junction unmatched. Germline values: CDR1 MGHRA, CDR2 YSYEKL. The CDR3 extends over 14 amino acids.

This clonotype was recorded many times. The V gene is TRBV12-3 or TRBV12-4, the J gene TRBJ2-5; 13 bases match TRBD2. V dropped 6 bases and J dropped 2; count of bases not matched to a gene: 6. CDR3 length equals 16 residues. This CDR3 reads CASSYSGLAGQETQYF. The CDR3 DNA follows: TGTGCCAGCAGCTATTCGGGACTAGCGGGGCAAGAGACCCAGTACTTC.

This clonotype came up a few times. V is TRBV9 and J is TRBJ1-1; TRBD1 might be the D (5 bases). V lost 0 bases, J lost 0 bases, and 9 bases lay in between. The CDR3 contains 15 residues. CDR1 is SGDLS and CDR2 is YYNGEE in the germline V gene. The CDR3 is CASSVDGHLNTEAFF. CDR3 nucleotide sequence: TGTGCCAGCAGCGTAGACGGACACCTGAACACTGAAGCTTTCTTT.